This TCR beta chain comes out of a study of control samples from healthy donors and cancer patients. The CDR3 length is 14 residues. CDR1 is MDHEN, CDR2 SYDVKM, per germline. Trimming pared 6 bases from V and 0 bases from J, leaving 9 bases between. Sequenced by immunoSEQ multiplex PCR; TCRdb stores in-frame clones only, minus some. This table holds some 120,000 clones, 85% to 90% found once. The sample was PBMCs. V usage is TRBV28 and J usage is TRBJ1-3; D ambiguous. This receptor was obtained from a woman aged 45-65 years with colorectal cancer. CDR3 coding DNA: TGTGCCAGCAGCTTGACAAGCTCTGGAAACACCATATATTTT. Amino acids: CASSLTSSGNTIYF.